These T cell receptor beta chains were read from a single sample in a study of neurological immune-mediated disorders. TCRdb reprocessed the 5' RACE reads with MiXCR, giving one entry per CDR3 protein. The table includes 50,000 to 85,000 distinct CDR3 sequences, 4% to 6% detected once. Sequences were obtained from PBMCs. Source of these receptors: a woman in her 30s with multiple sclerosis. Both conserved end residues are part of each CDR3. Fields, in order: clone size, CDR3 length, V gene, J gene, D gene, CDR3 protein, CDR3 DNA. The D gene is left open where the match is weak. Size values are once, few and many counts, or a class for expanded clones, and some rows have none.

abundance: few
len: 15
v_gene: TRBV12-3/TRBV12-4
j_gene: TRBJ1-2
d_gene: .
CDR3aa: CASSPGILEYYGYTF
CDR3nt: TGTGCCAGCAGCCCGGGGATTTTAGAGTACTATGGCTACACCTTC

abundance: many
len: 12
v_gene: TRBV20-1
j_gene: TRBJ2-1
d_gene: .
CDR3aa: CSAKSLENEQFF
CDR3nt: TGCAGTGCTAAGTCCTTGGAAAATGAGCAGTTCTTC

abundance: many
len: 16
v_gene: TRBV5-1
j_gene: TRBJ2-1
d_gene: TRBD2
CDR3aa: CASSLVAGGQYNEQFF
CDR3nt: TGCGCCAGCAGCTTGGTTGCGGGGGGCCAATACAATGAGCAGTTCTTC

abundance: many
len: 15
v_gene: TRBV5-1
j_gene: TRBJ2-1
d_gene: .
CDR3aa: CASSLLQSSYNEQFF
CDR3nt: TGCGCCAGCAGCTTGCTACAGAGCTCCTACAATGAGCAGTTCTTC

abundance: many
len: 15
v_gene: TRBV12-3/TRBV12-4
j_gene: TRBJ1-2
d_gene: .
CDR3aa: CASSLVAGRDYGYTF
CDR3nt: TGTGCCAGCAGTTTAGTGGCAGGGCGGGACTATGGCTACACCTTC

abundance: many
len: 14
v_gene: TRBV29-1
j_gene: TRBJ1-2
d_gene: TRBD1
CDR3aa: CSVETGEVSRGYTF
CDR3nt: TGCAGCGTTGAGACAGGGGAGGTCAGTCGGGGCTACACCTTC

abundance: many
len: 13
v_gene: TRBV28
j_gene: TRBJ2-5
d_gene: TRBD2
CDR3aa: CASTPGGPETQYF
CDR3nt: TGTGCCAGCACTCCGGGGGGGCCAGAGACCCAGTACTTC

abundance: many
len: 16
v_gene: TRBV20-1
j_gene: TRBJ2-5
d_gene: TRBD2
CDR3aa: CSAPPSRTSRQETQYF
CDR3nt: TGCAGTGCTCCCCCCTCCCGGACTAGCCGACAAGAGACCCAGTACTTC

abundance: many
len: 14
v_gene: TRBV20-1
j_gene: TRBJ2-1
d_gene: .
CDR3aa: CSASAQWDYNEQFF
CDR3nt: TGCAGTGCTAGCGCCCAATGGGACTACAATGAGCAGTTCTTC

abundance: many
len: 15
v_gene: TRBV5-1
j_gene: TRBJ2-5
d_gene: .
CDR3aa: CASSRDARERETQYF
CDR3nt: TGCGCCAGCAGCCGGGACGCTAGGGAACGGGAGACCCAGTACTTC

abundance: many
len: 15
v_gene: TRBV5-1
j_gene: TRBJ1-1
d_gene: .
CDR3aa: CASSLDTGRATEAFF
CDR3nt: TGCGCCAGCAGCTTGGATACAGGGAGAGCAACTGAAGCTTTCTTT

abundance: many
len: 14
v_gene: TRBV7-9
j_gene: TRBJ2-5
d_gene: .
CDR3aa: CASSPRAAGGTQYF
CDR3nt: TGTGCCAGCAGCCCGAGGGCCGCCGGGGGGACCCAGTACTTC

abundance: .
len: 15
v_gene: TRBV7-9
j_gene: TRBJ1-4
d_gene: TRBD1
CDR3aa: CASSQTGGTNEKLFF
CDR3nt: TGTGCCAGCAGCCAAACAGGGGGGACTAATGAAAAACTGTTTTTT

abundance: many
len: 17
v_gene: TRBV5-1
j_gene: TRBJ2-1
d_gene: TRBD2
CDR3aa: CASSLLTSGANYNEQFF
CDR3nt: TGCGCCAGCAGCTTGTTGACTAGCGGGGCGAACTACAATGAGCAGTTCTTC

abundance: many
len: 15
v_gene: TRBV15
j_gene: TRBJ1-4
d_gene: .
CDR3aa: CATSREARVEEKLFF
CDR3nt: TGTGCCACCAGCAGAGAAGCCAGGGTCGAGGAAAAACTGTTTTTT

abundance: many
len: 15
v_gene: TRBV3-1
j_gene: TRBJ1-2
d_gene: TRBD1
CDR3aa: CASSQPLTGPYGYTF
CDR3nt: TGTGCCAGCAGCCAGCCCCTGACAGGGCCCTATGGCTACACCTTC

abundance: few
len: 14
v_gene: TRBV24-1
j_gene: TRBJ1-1
d_gene: .
CDR3aa: CATSDVERAGGAFF
CDR3nt: TGTGCCACCAGTGACGTTGAAAGGGCCGGAGGGGCTTTCTTT

abundance: many
len: 14
v_gene: TRBV7-8
j_gene: TRBJ1-1
d_gene: TRBD1
CDR3aa: CASSLREGATEAFF
CDR3nt: TGTGCCAGCAGCTTAAGGGAGGGGGCCACTGAAGCTTTCTTT

abundance: many
len: 13
v_gene: TRBV20-1
j_gene: TRBJ2-7
d_gene: .
CDR3aa: CSARRAGFHEQYF
CDR3nt: TGCAGTGCTAGGAGGGCAGGGTTCCACGAGCAGTACTTC

abundance: few
len: 14
v_gene: TRBV6-5
j_gene: TRBJ1-5
d_gene: TRBD1
CDR3aa: CASRPDRVGQPQNF
CDR3nt: TGTGCCAGCAGACCCGACAGGGTGGGTCAGCCCCAGAATTTT

abundance: many
len: 14
v_gene: TRBV7-3
j_gene: TRBJ2-3
d_gene: .
CDR3aa: CASSLEPRTDTQYF
CDR3nt: TGTGCCAGCAGCTTGGAGCCTCGTACAGATACGCAGTATTTT

abundance: many
len: 16
v_gene: TRBV6-5
j_gene: TRBJ1-6
d_gene: TRBD1
CDR3aa: CASSHGQGSSYSPLHF
CDR3nt: TGTGCCAGCAGTCACGGACAGGGAAGCTCTTATTCACCCCTCCACTTT

abundance: few
len: 15
v_gene: TRBV7-9
j_gene: TRBJ2-1
d_gene: TRBD2
CDR3aa: CASIPGLAGGHEQFF
CDR3nt: TGTGCCAGCATCCCGGGACTAGCGGGGGGTCATGAGCAGTTCTTC

abundance: .
len: 15
v_gene: TRBV5-1
j_gene: TRBJ2-2
d_gene: TRBD2
CDR3aa: CASGESLAGDGELFF
CDR3nt: TGCGCCAGCGGAGAATCACTAGCGGGGGACGGGGAGCTGTTTTTT

abundance: many
len: 14
v_gene: TRBV27
j_gene: TRBJ2-7
d_gene: TRBD2
CDR3aa: CASRRAGGLGEQYF
CDR3nt: TGTGCCAGCAGACGAGCGGGGGGCTTAGGTGAGCAGTACTTC

abundance: many
len: 12
v_gene: TRBV12-3/TRBV12-4
j_gene: TRBJ2-7
d_gene: .
CDR3aa: CASSFLGYEQYF
CDR3nt: TGTGCCAGCAGTTTCCTTGGCTACGAGCAGTACTTC

abundance: many
len: 17
v_gene: TRBV15
j_gene: TRBJ1-1
d_gene: .
CDR3aa: CATSRVKGTMGNTEAFF
CDR3nt: TGTGCCACCAGCAGAGTCAAGGGCACGATGGGGAACACTGAAGCTTTCTTT

abundance: .
len: 16
v_gene: TRBV4-1
j_gene: TRBJ2-1
d_gene: TRBD2
CDR3aa: CASSHTSGGSYNEQFF
CDR3nt: TGCGCCAGCAGCCATACTAGCGGGGGCTCCTACAATGAGCAGTTCTTC